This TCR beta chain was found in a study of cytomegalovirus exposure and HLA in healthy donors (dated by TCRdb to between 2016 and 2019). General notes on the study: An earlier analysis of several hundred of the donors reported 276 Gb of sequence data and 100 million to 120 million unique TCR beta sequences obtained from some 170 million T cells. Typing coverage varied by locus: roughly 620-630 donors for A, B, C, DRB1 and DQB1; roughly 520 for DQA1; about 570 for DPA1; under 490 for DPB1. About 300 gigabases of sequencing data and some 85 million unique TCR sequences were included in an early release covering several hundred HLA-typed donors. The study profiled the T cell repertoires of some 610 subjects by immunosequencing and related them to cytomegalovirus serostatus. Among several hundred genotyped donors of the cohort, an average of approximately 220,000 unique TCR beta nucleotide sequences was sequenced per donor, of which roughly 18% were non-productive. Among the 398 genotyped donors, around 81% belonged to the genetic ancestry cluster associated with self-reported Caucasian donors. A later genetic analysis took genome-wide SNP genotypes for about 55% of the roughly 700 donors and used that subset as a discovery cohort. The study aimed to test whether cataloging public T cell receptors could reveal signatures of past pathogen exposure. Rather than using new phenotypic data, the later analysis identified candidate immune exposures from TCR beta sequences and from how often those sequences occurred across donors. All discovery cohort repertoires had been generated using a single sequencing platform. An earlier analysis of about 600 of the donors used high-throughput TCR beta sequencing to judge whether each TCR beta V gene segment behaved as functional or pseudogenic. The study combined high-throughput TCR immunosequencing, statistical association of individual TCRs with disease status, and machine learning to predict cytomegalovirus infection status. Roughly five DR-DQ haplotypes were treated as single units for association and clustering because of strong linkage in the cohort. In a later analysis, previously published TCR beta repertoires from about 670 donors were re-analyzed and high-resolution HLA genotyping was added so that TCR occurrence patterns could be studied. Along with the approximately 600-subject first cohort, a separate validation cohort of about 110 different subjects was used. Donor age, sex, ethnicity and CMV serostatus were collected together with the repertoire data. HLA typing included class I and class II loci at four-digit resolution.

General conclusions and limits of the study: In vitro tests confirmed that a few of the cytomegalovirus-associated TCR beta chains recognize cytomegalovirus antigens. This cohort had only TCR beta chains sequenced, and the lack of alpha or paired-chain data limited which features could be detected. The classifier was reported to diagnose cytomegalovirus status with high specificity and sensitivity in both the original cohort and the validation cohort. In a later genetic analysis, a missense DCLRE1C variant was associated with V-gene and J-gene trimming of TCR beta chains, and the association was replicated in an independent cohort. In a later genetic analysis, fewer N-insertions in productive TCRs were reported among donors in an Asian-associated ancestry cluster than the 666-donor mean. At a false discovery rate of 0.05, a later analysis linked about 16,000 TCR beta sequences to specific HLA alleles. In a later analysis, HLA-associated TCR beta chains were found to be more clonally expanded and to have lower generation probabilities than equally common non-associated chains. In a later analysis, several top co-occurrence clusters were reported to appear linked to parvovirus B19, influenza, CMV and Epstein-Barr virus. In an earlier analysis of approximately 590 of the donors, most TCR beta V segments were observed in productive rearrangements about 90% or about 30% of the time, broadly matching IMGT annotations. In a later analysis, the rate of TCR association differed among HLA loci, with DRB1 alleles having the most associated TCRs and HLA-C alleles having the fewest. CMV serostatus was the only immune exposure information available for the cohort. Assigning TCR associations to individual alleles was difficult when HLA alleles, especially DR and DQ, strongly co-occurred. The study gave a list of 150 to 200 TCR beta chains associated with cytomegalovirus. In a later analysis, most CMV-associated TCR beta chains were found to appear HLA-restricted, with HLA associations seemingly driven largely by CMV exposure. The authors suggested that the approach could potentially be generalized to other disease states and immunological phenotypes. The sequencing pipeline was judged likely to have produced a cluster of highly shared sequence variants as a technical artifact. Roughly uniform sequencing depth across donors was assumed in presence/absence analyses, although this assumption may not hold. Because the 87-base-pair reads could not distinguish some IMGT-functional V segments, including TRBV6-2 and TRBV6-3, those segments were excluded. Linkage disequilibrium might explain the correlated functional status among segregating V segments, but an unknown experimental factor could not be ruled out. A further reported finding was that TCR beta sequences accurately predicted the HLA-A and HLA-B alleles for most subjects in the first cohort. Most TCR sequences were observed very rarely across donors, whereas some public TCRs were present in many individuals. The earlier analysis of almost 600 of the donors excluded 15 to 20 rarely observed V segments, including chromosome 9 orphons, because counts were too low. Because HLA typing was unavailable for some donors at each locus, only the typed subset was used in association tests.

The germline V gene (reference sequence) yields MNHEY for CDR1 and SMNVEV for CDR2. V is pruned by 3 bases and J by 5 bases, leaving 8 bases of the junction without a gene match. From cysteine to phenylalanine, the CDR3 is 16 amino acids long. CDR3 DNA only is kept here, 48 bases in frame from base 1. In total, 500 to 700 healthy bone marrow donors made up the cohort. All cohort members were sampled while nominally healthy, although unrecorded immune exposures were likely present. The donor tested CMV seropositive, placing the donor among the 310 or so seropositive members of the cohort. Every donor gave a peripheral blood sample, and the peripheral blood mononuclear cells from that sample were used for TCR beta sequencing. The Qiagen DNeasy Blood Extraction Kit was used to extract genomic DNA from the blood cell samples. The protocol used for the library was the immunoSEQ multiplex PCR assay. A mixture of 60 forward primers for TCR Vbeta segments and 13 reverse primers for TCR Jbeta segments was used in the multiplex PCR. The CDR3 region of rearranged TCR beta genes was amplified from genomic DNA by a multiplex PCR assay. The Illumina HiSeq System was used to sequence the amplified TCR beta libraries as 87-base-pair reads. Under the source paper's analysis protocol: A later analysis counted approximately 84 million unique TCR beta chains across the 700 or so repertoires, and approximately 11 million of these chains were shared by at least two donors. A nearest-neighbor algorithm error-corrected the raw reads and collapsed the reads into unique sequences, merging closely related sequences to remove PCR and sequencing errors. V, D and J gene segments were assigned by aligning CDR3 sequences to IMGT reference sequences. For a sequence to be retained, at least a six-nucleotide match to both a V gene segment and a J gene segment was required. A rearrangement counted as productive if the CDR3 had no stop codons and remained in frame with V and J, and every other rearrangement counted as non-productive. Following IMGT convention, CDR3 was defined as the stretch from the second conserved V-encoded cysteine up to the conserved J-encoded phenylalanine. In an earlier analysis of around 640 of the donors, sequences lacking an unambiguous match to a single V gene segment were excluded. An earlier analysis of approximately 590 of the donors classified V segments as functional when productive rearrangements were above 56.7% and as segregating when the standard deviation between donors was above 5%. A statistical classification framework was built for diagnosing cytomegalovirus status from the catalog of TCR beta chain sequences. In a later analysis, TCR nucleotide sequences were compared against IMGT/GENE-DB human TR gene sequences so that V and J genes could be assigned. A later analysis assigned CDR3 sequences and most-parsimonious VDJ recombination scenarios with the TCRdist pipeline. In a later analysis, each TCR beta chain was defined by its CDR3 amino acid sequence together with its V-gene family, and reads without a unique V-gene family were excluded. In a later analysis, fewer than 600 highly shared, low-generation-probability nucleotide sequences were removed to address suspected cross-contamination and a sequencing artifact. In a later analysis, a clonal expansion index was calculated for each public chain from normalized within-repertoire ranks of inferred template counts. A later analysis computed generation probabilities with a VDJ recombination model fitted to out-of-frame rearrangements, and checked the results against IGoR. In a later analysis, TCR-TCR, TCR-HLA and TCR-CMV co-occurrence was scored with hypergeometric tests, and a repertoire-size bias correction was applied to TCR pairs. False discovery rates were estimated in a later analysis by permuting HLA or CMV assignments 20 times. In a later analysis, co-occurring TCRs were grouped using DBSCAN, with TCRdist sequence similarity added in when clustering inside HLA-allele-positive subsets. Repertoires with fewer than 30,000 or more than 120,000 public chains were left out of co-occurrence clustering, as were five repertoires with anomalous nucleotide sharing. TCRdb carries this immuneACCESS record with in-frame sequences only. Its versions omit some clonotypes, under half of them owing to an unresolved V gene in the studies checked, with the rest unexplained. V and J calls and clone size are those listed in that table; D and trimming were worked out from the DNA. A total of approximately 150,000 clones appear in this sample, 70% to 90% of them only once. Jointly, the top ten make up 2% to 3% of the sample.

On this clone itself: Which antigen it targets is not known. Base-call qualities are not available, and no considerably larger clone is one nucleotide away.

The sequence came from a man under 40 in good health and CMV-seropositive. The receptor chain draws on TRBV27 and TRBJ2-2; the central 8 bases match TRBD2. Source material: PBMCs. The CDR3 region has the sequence CASSFVAGGSTGELFF. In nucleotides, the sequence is TGTGCCAGCAGTTTTGTTGCGGGAGGTTCGACCGGGGAGCTGTTTTTT.